These T cell receptor beta chains were read from a single sample in a study of T cell repertoires in cytomegalovirus infection. TCRdb called the reads again in MiXCR, with one record for every CDR3 protein. The sample holds around 300,000 distinct CDR3 sequences, roughly 25% seen once. Sample: PBMCs. These receptor sequences come from a human donor in good health (CMV status not recorded). Some clones in this sample may be carry-over from other donors' samples. Each CDR3 is given with its conserved first and last residue. The D gene is left open where the match is weak. Clone sizes are given selectively: once, few, many, or a class where the clone is expanded.

CDR3 protein: CASSLGNRANTGELFF; CDR3 DNA: TGTGCCAGCAGCTTAGGAAACAGGGCGAACACCGGGGAGCTGTTTTTT; V gene: TRBV7-2; clone size: many; D gene: -; J gene: TRBJ2-2
CDR3 protein: CAWSAQRGGSYEQYF; CDR3 DNA: TGTGCCTGGAGTGCCCAGCGGGGGGGGTCCTACGAGCAGTACTTC; V gene: TRBV30; clone size: -; D gene: TRBD2; J gene: TRBJ2-7
CDR3 protein: CASSWTSGSSEQYF; CDR3 DNA: TGTGCCAGCAGCTGGACTAGCGGGAGTAGCGAGCAGTACTTC; V gene: TRBV5-6; clone size: -; D gene: TRBD2; J gene: TRBJ2-7
CDR3 protein: CASRKGGPNYEQYF; CDR3 DNA: TGCGCCAGCAGGAAGGGTGGGCCGAACTACGAGCAGTACTTC; V gene: TRBV5-1; clone size: -; D gene: -; J gene: TRBJ2-7
CDR3 protein: CASSLAVPEAFF; CDR3 DNA: TGTGCCAGCAGCTTAGCGGTTCCTGAAGCTTTCTTT; V gene: TRBV11-2; clone size: many; D gene: -; J gene: TRBJ1-1
CDR3 protein: CASSALSQETQYF; CDR3 DNA: TGTGCCAGCAGCGCCCTAAGCCAAGAGACCCAGTACTTC; V gene: TRBV7-9; clone size: -; D gene: -; J gene: TRBJ2-5
CDR3 protein: CASKKGANTGELFF; CDR3 DNA: TGTGCCAGCAAGAAAGGCGCGAACACCGGGGAGCTGTTTTTT; V gene: TRBV7-2; clone size: -; D gene: -; J gene: TRBJ2-2
CDR3 protein: CSASEADFGQFF; CDR3 DNA: TGCAGTGCTAGTGAGGCAGACTTCGGGCAGTTTTTC; V gene: TRBV20-1; clone size: few; D gene: -; J gene: TRBJ2-1
CDR3 protein: CASSEEGGADSPLHF; CDR3 DNA: TGTGCCAGCAGTGAAGAAGGGGGCGCGGATTCACCCCTCCACTTT; V gene: TRBV2; clone size: -; D gene: TRBD1; J gene: TRBJ1-6
CDR3 protein: CASSPRGLVEQYF; CDR3 DNA: TGTGCCAGCTCACCACGAGGACTAGTCGAGCAGTACTTC; V gene: TRBV18; clone size: few; D gene: TRBD2; J gene: TRBJ2-7
CDR3 protein: CSVEQGTDTQYF; CDR3 DNA: TGCAGCGTTGAACAGGGAACAGATACGCAGTATTTT; V gene: TRBV29-1; clone size: -; D gene: -; J gene: TRBJ2-3
CDR3 protein: CASSPRQGEVSGANVLTF; CDR3 DNA: TGTGCCAGCAGCCCCAGACAGGGGGAAGTTTCTGGGGCCAACGTCCTGACTTTC; V gene: TRBV7-9; clone size: many; D gene: TRBD1; J gene: TRBJ2-6
CDR3 protein: CASSLRLGGYTF; CDR3 DNA: TGTGCCAGCAGTTTGCGGCTTGGTGGCTACACCTTC; V gene: TRBV28; clone size: few; D gene: -; J gene: TRBJ1-2
CDR3 protein: CSAGDATDTQYF; CDR3 DNA: TGCAGTGCTGGGGACGCCACAGATACGCAGTATTTT; V gene: TRBV20-1; clone size: -; D gene: -; J gene: TRBJ2-3
CDR3 protein: CATNRGGSDQPQHF; CDR3 DNA: TGTGCCACTAACCGGGGGGGGAGCGATCAGCCCCAGCATTTT; V gene: TRBV24-1; clone size: -; D gene: -; J gene: TRBJ1-5
CDR3 protein: CASSPGRDQETQYF; CDR3 DNA: TGTGCCAGCAGCCCCGGAAGGGACCAAGAGACCCAGTACTTC; V gene: TRBV6-2/TRBV6-3; clone size: -; D gene: -; J gene: TRBJ2-5